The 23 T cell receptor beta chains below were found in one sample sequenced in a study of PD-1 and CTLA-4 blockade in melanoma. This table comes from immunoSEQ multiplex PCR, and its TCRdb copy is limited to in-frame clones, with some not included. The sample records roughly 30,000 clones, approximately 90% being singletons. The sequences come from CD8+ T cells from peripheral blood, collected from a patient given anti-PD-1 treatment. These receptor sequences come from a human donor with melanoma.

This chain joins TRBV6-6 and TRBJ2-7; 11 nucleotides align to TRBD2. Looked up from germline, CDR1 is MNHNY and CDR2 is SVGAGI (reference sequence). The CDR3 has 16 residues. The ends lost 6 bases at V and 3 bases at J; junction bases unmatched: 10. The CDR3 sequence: CASSPTSGSSNYEQYF. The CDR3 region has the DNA TGTGCCAGCAGCCCTACTAGCGGGAGTAGTAACTACGAGCAGTACTTC.

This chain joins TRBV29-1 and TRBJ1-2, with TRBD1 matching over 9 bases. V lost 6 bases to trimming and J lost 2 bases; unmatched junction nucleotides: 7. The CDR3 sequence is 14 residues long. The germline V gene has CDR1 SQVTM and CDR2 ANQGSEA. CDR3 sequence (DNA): TGCAGCGTAGCCGGGACAGGGAAAAACTATGGCTACACCTTC. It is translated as CSVAGTGKNYGYTF. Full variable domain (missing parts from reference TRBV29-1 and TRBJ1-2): SAVISQKPSRDICQRGTSLTIQCQVDSQVTMMFWYRQQPGQSLTLIATANQGSEATYESGFVIDKFPISRPNLTFSTLTVSNMSPEDSSIYLCSVAGTGKNYGYTFGSGTRLTVV.

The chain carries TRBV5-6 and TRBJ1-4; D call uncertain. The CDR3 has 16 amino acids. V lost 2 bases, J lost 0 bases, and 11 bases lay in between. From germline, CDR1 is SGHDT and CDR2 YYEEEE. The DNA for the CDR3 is TGTGCCAGCAGCTTCAGACTGCCGGCAACTAATGAAAAACTGTTTTTT. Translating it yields CASSFRLPATNEKLFF.

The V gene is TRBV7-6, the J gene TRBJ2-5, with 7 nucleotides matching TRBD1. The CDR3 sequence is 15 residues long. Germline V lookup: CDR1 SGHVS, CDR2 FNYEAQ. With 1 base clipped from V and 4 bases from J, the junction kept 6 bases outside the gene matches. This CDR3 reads CASSLGLRQGETQYF. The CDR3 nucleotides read TGTGCCAGCAGCTTAGGGTTACGACAGGGAGAGACCCAGTACTTC.

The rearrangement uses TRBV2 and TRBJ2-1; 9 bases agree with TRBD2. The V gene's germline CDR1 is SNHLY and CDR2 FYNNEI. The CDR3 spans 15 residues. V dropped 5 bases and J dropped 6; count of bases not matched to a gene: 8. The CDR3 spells CASSLLAGMGNEQFF. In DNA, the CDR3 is TGTGCCAGCAGTTTACTAGCGGGTATGGGCAATGAGCAGTTCTTC.

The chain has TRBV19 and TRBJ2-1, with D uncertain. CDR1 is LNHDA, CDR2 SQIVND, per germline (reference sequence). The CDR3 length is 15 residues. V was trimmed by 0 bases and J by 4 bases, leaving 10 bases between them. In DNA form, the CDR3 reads TGTGCCAGTAGTATAGATTCCGGACCATACAATGAGCAGTTCTTC. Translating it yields CASSIDSGPYNEQFF.

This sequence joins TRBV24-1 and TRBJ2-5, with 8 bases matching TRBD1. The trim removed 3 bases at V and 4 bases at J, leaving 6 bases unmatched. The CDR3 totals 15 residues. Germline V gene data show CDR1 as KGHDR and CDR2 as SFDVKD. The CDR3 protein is CATSDTRGLGETQYF. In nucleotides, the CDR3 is TGTGCCACCAGTGATACCAGGGGGCTCGGAGAGACCCAGTACTTC.

The chain's CDR3 is CASGTGYGGEQFF. CDR3 nucleotide sequence: TGTGCCAGCGGGACAGGGTATGGGGGTGAGCAGTTCTTC. The chain links TRBV28 to TRBJ2-1, with TRBD1 matching over 9 bases. V trimming: 8 bases; J trimming: 9 bases; junction bases outside the gene matches: 8. The germline V gene encodes CDR1 MDHEN and CDR2 SYDVKM. This CDR3 has 13 residues. The full variable domain, in which reference TRBV28 and TRBJ2-1 provide the parts outside the CDR3, is DVKVTQSSRYLVKRTGEKVFLECVQDMDHENMFWYRQDPGLGLRLIYFSYDVKMKEKGDIPEGYSVSREKKERFSLILESASTNQTSMYLCASGTGYGGEQFFGPGTRLTVL.

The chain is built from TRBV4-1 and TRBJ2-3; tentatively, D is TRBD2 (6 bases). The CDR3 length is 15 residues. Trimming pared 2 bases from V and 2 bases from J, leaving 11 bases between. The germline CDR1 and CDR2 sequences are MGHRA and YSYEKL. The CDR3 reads CASSQISGDTDTQYF. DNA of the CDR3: TGCGCCAGCAGCCAAATTAGCGGTGACACAGATACGCAGTATTTT.

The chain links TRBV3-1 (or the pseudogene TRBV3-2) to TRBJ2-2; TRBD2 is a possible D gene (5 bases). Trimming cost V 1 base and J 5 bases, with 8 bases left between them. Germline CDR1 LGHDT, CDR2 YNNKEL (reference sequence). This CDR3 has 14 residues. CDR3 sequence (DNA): TGTGCCAGCAGCCAAGGACGGGAAACCGGGGAGCTGTTTTTT. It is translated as CASSQGRETGELFF.

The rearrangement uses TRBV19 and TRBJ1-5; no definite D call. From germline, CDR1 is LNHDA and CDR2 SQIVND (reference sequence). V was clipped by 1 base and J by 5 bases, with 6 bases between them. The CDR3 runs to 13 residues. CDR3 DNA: TGTGCCAGTAGTATAGCGGGTCATCAGCCCCAGCATTTT. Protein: CASSIAGHQPQHF.

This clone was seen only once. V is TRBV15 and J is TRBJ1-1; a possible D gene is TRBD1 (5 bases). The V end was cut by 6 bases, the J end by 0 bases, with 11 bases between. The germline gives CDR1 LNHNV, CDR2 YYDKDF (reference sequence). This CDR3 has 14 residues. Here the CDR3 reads CATRDKGMNTEAFF. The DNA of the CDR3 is TGTGCCACCAGGGACAAGGGGATGAACACTGAAGCTTTCTTT.

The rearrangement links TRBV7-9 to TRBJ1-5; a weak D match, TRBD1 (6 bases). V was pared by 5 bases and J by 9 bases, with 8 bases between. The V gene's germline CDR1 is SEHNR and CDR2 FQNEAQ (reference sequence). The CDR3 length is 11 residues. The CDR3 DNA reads TGTGCCAGCAGCCAAGGGGGGCCCCAGCATTTT. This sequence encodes CASSQGGPQHF.

The CDR3 is CASSLGRGSDTQYF. CDR3 bases: TGTGCCAGCAGCTTAGGCCGGGGTTCAGATACGCAGTATTTT. The chain carries TRBV7-9 and TRBJ2-3, with a tentative D call TRBD2 (5 bases). The germline CDR1 and CDR2 sequences are SEHNR and FQNEAQ (reference sequence). This CDR3 is 14 amino acids long. The germline V and J ends were trimmed by 1 base and 4 bases, with 9 bases remaining between them.

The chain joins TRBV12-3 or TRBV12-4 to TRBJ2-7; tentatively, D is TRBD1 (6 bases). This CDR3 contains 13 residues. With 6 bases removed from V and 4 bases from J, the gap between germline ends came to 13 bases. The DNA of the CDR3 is TGTGCCAGCAGGCCGGGACACTCATACGAGCAGTACTTC. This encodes CASRPGHSYEQYF.

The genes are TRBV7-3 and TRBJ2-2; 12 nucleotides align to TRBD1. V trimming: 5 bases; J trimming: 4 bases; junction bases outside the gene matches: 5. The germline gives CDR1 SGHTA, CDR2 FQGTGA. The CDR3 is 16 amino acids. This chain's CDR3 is CASSLGQGAPTGELFF. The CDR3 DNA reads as TGTGCCAGCAGCCTGGGACAGGGGGCGCCCACCGGGGAGCTGTTTTTT. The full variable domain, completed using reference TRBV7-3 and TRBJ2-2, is GAGVSQTPSNKVTEKGKYVELRCDPISGHTALYWYRQSLGQGPEFLIYFQGTGAADDSGLPNDRFFAVRPEGSVSTLKIQRTERGDSAVYLCASSLGQGAPTGELFFGEGSRLTVL.

The chain's CDR3 is CASSAPPGGGELFF. The CDR3 coding sequence is TGTGCCAGCAGTGCCCCACCGGGAGGCGGGGAGCTGTTTTTT. J is TRBJ2-2 and V is TRBV25-1; 7 bases match TRBD2. V was pared by 4 bases and J by 7 bases, with 6 bases of the junction left unmatched. Germline V gene lookup returns CDR1 MGHDK and CDR2 SYGVNS. The CDR3 length is 14 residues.

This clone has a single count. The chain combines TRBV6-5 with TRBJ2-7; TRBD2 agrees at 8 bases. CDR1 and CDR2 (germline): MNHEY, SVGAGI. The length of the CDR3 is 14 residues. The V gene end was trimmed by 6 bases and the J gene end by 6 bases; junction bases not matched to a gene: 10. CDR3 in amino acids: CASSFSGRGREQYF. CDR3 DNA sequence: TGTGCCAGCAGCTTCAGCGGGAGAGGACGCGAGCAGTACTTC.

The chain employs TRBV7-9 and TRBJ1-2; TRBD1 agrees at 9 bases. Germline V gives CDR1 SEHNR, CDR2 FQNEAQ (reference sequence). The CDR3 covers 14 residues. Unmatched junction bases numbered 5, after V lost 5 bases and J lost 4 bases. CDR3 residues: CASSPGQGGYGYTF. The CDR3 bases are TGTGCCAGCAGCCCGGGACAGGGTGGCTATGGCTACACCTTC.

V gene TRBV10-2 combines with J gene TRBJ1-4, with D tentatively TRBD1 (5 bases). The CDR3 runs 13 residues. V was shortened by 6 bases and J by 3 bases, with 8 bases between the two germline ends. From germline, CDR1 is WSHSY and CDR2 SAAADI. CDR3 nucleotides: TGCGCCAGCAGGACAGACGCTAATGAAAAACTGTTTTTT. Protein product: CASRTDANEKLFF.

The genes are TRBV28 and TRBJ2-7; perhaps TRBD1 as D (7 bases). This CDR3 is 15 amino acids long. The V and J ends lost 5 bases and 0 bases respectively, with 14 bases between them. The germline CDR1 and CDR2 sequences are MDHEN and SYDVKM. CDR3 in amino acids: CASSTGAGSSYEQYF. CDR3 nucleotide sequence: TGTGCCAGCAGTACAGGGGCGGGGAGCTCCTACGAGCAGTACTTC.

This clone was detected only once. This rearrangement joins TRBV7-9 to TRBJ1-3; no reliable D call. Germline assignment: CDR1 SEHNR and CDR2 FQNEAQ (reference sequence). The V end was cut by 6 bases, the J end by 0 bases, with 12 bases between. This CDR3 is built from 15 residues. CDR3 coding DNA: TGTGCCAGCAGTTTCCGAGGGAGCTCTGGAAACACCATATATTTT. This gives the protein CASSFRGSSGNTIYF.

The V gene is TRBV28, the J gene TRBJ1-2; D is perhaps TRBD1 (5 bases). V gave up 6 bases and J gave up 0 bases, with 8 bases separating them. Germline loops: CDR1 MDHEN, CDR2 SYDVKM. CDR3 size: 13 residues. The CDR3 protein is CASSQGANYGYTF. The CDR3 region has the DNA TGTGCCAGCAGCCAGGGAGCTAACTATGGCTACACCTTC.